This T cell receptor (beta chain) was recovered during a study of OX40 agonist ivuxolimab in advanced cancers. Study outcomes and limitations: Normalized T-cell clonal expansion was also low in a subset of nonresponders. Among T cells, CD8+ cells averaged more expanded clones than CD4+ cells. At 0.1 to 3.0 mg/kg, CD4+ and CD8+ blood T cells expanded clonally by week 6.

Profiled with immunoSEQ multiplex PCR; TCRdb holds only in-frame clones, not every one. This table holds about 36,000 clones, approximately 78% found once. Note on this clone: Its specificity is unknown.

The CDR3 has 12 amino acids. CDR1 and CDR2 (germline): ENHRY, SYGVKD. Trimming removed 7 bases at V and 7 bases at J, with 11 bases between. Source: CD4+ or CD8+ T cells sorted from blood, taken in a trial of the OX40 agonist ivuxolimab. The clonotype was recovered from an adult with an advanced solid tumor such as melanoma, head and neck, liver or kidney cancer. The chain is built from TRBV10-3 and TRBJ2-1; D is ambiguous. CDR3 DNA sequence: TGTGCCATCAATTCCGACGGGAATGAGCAGTTCTTC. It is translated as CAINSDGNEQFF.